These 14 T cell receptor beta chains originate from one sample sequenced in a study of blood T cell repertoires in COVID-19. Some clones are missing from TCRdb's copy, which holds only in-frame ones; the method was immunoSEQ multiplex PCR. This sample yields roughly 120,000 clones, of which approximately 90% are seen a single time; 25% to 30% belongs to the top ten. Sequencing was carried out using peripheral blood. These receptors were obtained from a man between 65 and 85 years old with active or convalescent COVID-19.

The V call is TRBV9, the J call TRBJ1-1; D is ambiguous. Germline CDR1 reads SGDLS; CDR2 reads YYNGEE. CDR3 size: 17 residues. V lost 0 bases and J lost 0, with 15 bases in between. The CDR3 DNA is TGTGCCAGCAGCGTAGTGGAGCAGCCCAAACTGAACACTGAAGCTTTCTTT. Protein product: CASSVVEQPKLNTEAFF.

The genes are TRBV5-1 and TRBJ2-3; D gene unclear. Trimming removed 3 bases from V and 0 bases from J, with 8 bases in between. There are 14 residues in the CDR3. Germline-derived CDR1 and CDR2 are SGHRS and YFSETQ. CDR3: CASSSTPSTDTQYF. The CDR3 coding sequence is TGCGCCAGCAGCTCCACTCCCAGCACAGATACGCAGTATTTT.

The chain couples TRBV3-1 (or the pseudogene TRBV3-2) to TRBJ2-7, with 13 bases fitting TRBD2. Germline V gene data show CDR1 as LGHDT and CDR2 as YNNKEL (reference sequence). J gave up 3 bases and V 8 bases, and 1 base lay outside the gene matches. The CDR3 runs 13 residues. CDR3: CASRLAGGYEQYF. The CDR3 coding sequence is TGTGCCAGCCGACTAGCGGGAGGCTACGAGCAGTACTTC.

The chain joins TRBV6-5 to TRBJ1-3, with D perhaps TRBD1 (5 bases). Germline V CDR1 and CDR2: MNHEY, SVGAGI. This CDR3 has 14 residues. V was trimmed by 10 bases and J by 4 bases, leaving 17 bases between them. CDR3 residues: CAISEGFRGNTIYF. The CDR3 nucleotides read TGTGCCATCTCGGAGGGGTTTAGAGGAAACACCATATATTTT.

The chain has TRBV2 and TRBJ2-5; 9 positions agree with TRBD1. The CDR3 contains 14 residues. Germline V CDR1 and CDR2: SNHLY, FYNNEI. After removal of 4 bases from V and 6 bases from J, the junction contained 6 bases not matched to a gene. CDR3: CASSGTGGAKTQYF. The CDR3 bases are TGTGCCAGCAGTGGCACAGGGGGCGCGAAGACCCAGTACTTC.

The chain is built from TRBV7-9 and TRBJ2-2, with D maybe TRBD1 (5 bases). Trimming cost V 2 bases and J 7 bases, with 11 bases left between them. Germline CDR1 is SEHNR and CDR2 is FQNEAQ (reference sequence). The CDR3 loop spans 14 amino acids. Here the CDR3 reads CASSLIGEHGELFF. The CDR3 DNA sequence: TGTGCCAGCAGCTTAATAGGGGAACACGGGGAGCTGTTTTTT. Full variable domain (rest looked up from reference TRBV7-9 and TRBJ2-2): DTGVSQNPRHKITKRGQNVTFRCDPISEHNRLYWYRQTLGQGPEFLTYFQNEAQLEKSRLLSDRFSAERPKGSFSTLEIQRTEQGDSAMYLCASSLIGEHGELFFGEGSRLTVL.

This chain joins TRBV15 and TRBJ1-5, with D possibly matching TRBD1 (6 bases). CDR3 length: 20 amino acids. CDR1 and CDR2 (germline): LNHNV, YYDKDF (reference sequence). Between the trimmed V and J ends, which lost 0 bases and 5 bases, there was a span of 26 bases. CDR3: CATSREWGRHPYQADQPQHF. The CDR3, as DNA: TGTGCCACCAGCAGAGAGTGGGGGCGCCACCCTTATCAAGCGGATCAGCCCCAGCATTTT.

The J gene is TRBJ2-3, the V gene TRBV18; 7 bases match TRBD1. Germline-derived CDR1 and CDR2 are KGHSH and LQKENI. The CDR3 covers 14 residues. V was clipped by 5 bases and J by 0 bases; unmatched bases: 2. The CDR3 is CASSDRASTDTQYF. The CDR3 region has the DNA TGTGCCAGCTCAGACAGGGCGAGCACAGATACGCAGTATTTT.

This clone was seen only once. This sequence joins TRBV5-1 and TRBJ2-3; D gene uncertain. V lost 4 bases and J lost 7, with 13 bases in between. The CDR3 runs 13 residues. In germline, CDR1 is SGHRS, CDR2 YFSETQ. The CDR3 nucleotides are TGCGCCAGCAGCGCCCAGACTTCATATACGCAGTATTTT. Its translation: CASSAQTSYTQYF.

The chain joins TRBV27 to TRBJ1-1; no clear D. The V gene lost 7 bases and the J gene lost 0 bases, with 15 bases spanning the gap. CDR3 length: 15 amino acids. Germline-derived CDR1 and CDR2 are MNHEY and SMNVEV (reference sequence). The CDR3 DNA reads TGTGCCAGCACTAGCCTTGGTCTGTTGAACACTGAAGCTTTCTTT. This translates into CASTSLGLLNTEAFF.

The V call is TRBV28, the J call TRBJ1-4; no definite D call. This CDR3 region has 12 residues. Per the germline V gene, CDR1 is MDHEN and CDR2 is SYDVKM. V lost 5 bases to trimming and J lost 6 bases, with 7 bases between them. DNA for the CDR3: TGTGCCAGCAGTCTACCCCATGAAAAACTGTTTTTT. It is translated as CASSLPHEKLFF.

The chain is built from TRBV28 and TRBJ2-7, with D uncertain. Per the germline V gene, CDR1 is MDHEN and CDR2 is SYDVKM. V was pared by 7 bases and J by 6 bases, with 10 bases between. The CDR3 length is 11 residues. The CDR3 coding sequence is TGTGCCAGCACCCACGTCGGCGAGCAGTACTTC. Its protein product is CASTHVGEQYF. Variable domain in full (rest from reference TRBV28 and TRBJ2-7): DVKVTQSSRYLVKRTGEKVFLECVQDMDHENMFWYRQDPGLGLRLIYFSYDVKMKEKGDIPEGYSVSREKKERFSLILESASTNQTSMYLCASTHVGEQYFGPGTRLTVT.

This chain connects TRBV3-1 (or the pseudogene TRBV3-2) to TRBJ2-3, with 7 bases that match TRBD2. In germline, CDR1 is LGHDT, CDR2 YNNKEL (reference sequence). The CDR3 covers 14 residues. Trimming removed 4 bases from V and 4 bases from J; junction bases left unmatched: 5. The CDR3 DNA reads TGTGCCAGCAGCCTCACTAGCGACGCAGATACGCAGTATTTT. It is translated as CASSLTSDADTQYF.

V usage is TRBV12-3 or TRBV12-4 and J usage is TRBJ1-1; D unclear. Trimming took off 2 bases at V and 0 bases at J, with 4 bases between the two ends. CDR3 length equals 13 residues. CDR3 in DNA: TGTGCCAGCAGTTTAATCATGAACACTGAAGCTTTCTTT. This encodes CASSLIMNTEAFF.